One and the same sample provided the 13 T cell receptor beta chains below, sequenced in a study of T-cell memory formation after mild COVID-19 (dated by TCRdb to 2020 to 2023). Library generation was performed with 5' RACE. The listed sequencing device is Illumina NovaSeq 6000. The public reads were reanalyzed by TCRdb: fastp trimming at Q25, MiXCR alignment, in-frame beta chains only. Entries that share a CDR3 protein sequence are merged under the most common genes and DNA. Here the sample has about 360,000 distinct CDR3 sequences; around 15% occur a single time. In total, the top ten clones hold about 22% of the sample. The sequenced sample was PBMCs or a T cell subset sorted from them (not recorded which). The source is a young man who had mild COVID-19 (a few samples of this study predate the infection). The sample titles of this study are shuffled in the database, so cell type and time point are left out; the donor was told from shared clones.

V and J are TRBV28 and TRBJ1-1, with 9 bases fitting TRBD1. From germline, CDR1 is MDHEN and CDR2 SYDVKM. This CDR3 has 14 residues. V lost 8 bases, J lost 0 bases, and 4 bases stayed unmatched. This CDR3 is CASRTGVMNTEAFF. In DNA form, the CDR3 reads TGTGCCAGCCGGACAGGGGTAATGAACACTGAAGCTTTCTTT.

The CDR3 reads CASSVSEAFF. The CDR3 nucleotides read TGTGCCAGCAGTGTGTCTGAAGCTTTCTTT. The chain is built from TRBV2 and TRBJ1-1; D not resolved. Per germline, CDR1 SNHLY and CDR2 FYNNEI. Trimming stripped 4 bases from V and 6 bases from J, with 3 bases between. The CDR3 has 10 amino acids.

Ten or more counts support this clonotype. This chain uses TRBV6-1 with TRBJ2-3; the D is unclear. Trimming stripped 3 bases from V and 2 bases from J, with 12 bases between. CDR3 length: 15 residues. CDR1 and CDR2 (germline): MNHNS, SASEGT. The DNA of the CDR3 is TGTGCCAGCAGTGAGCTTCATCTTACCACAGATACGCAGTATTTT. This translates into CASSELHLTTDTQYF.

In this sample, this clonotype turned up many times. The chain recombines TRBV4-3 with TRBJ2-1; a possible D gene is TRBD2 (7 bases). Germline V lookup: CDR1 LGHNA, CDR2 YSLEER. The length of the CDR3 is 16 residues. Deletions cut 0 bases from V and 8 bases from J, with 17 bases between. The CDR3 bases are TGCGCCAGCAGCCAAGATTGGGGGGGCGGTGGGGATGAGCAGTTCTTC. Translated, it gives CASSQDWGGGGDEQFF.

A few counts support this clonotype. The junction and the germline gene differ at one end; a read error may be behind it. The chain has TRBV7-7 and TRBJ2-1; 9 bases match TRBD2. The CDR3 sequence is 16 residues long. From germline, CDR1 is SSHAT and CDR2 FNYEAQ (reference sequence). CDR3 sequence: CASSDLAAGGSNEQFF. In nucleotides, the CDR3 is TGTGCTAGCAGCGACCTTGCGGCGGGGGGGAGCAATGAGCAGTTCTTC.

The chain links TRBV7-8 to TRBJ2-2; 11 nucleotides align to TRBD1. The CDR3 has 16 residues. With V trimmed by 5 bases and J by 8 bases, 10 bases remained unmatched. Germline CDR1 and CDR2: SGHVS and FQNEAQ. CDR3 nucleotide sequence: TGTGCCAGCAGCCTCCGGGACAGGGGGTTAGCGGGGGAGCTGTTTTTT. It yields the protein CASSLRDRGLAGELFF.

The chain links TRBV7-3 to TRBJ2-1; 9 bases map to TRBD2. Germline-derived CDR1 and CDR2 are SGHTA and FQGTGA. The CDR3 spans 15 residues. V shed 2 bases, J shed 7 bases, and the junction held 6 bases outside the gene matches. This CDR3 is CASSLAGGPRNEQFF. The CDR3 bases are TGTGCCAGCAGCTTAGCGGGGGGGCCGAGGAATGAGCAGTTCTTC.

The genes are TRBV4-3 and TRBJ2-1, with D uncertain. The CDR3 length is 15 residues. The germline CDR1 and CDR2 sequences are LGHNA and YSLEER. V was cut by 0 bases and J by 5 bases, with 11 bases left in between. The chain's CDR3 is CASSQDPDTNNEQFF. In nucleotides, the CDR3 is TGCGCCAGCAGCCAAGATCCCGACACCAACAATGAGCAGTTCTTC.

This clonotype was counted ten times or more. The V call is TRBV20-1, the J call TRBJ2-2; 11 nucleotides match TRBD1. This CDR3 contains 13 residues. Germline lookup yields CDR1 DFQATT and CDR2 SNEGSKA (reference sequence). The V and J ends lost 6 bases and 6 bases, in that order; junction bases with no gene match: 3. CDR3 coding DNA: TGCAGTGCCCCGGGACAGGGGGCCGGGGAGCTGTTTTTT. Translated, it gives CSAPGQGAGELFF.

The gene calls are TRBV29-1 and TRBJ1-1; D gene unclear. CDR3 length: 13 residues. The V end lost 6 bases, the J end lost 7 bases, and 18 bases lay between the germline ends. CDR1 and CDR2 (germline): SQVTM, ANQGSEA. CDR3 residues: CSVDTSYPIEAFF. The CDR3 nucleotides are TGCAGCGTAGACACTTCCTACCCCATTGAAGCTTTCTTT.

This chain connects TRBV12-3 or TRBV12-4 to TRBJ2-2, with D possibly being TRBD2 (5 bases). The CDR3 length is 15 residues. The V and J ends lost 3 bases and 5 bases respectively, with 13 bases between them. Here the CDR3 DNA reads TGTGCCAGCAGTTTTGGCCGGGGTCGGACCGGGGAGCTGTTTTTT. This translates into CASSFGRGRTGELFF.

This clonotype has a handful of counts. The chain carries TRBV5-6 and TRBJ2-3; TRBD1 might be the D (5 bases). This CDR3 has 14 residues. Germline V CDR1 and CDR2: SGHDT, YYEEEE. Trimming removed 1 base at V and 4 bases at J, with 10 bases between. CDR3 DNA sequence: TGTGCCAGCAGCTTGCTGGGGCCGGCAGATACGCAGTATTTT. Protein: CASSLLGPADTQYF. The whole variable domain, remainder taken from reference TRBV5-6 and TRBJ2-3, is DAGVTQSPTHLIKTRGQQVTLRCSPKSGHDTVSWYQQALGQGPQFIFQYYEEEERQRGNFPDRFSGHQFPNYSSELNVNALLLGDSALYLCASSLLGPADTQYFGPGTRLTVL.

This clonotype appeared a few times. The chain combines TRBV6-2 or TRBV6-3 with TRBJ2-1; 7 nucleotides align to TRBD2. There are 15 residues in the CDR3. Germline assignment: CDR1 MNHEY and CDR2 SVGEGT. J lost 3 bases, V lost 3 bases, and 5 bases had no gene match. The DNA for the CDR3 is TGTGCCAGCAGTTATCCCCGCGGGGGCTACAATGAGCAGTTCTTC. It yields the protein CASSYPRGGYNEQFF.